This T cell receptor (beta chain) originates from a study of shared clonotypes between healthy human individuals. Study-level findings and limits: It was the non-shared clonotypes that had lower generation probabilities than clonotypes shared by all four donors.

V was shortened by 5 bases and J by 4 bases, with 15 bases between the two germline ends. The V gene's germline CDR1 is SEHNR and CDR2 FQNEAQ (reference sequence). The CDR3 runs 14 residues. The data were produced by immunoSEQ multiplex PCR, yet TCRdb's version contains in-frame clones alone and is incomplete. The table has under 1,900,000 clones, about 98.5% seen once. Points on this clone: The antigen is undetermined.

This chain joins TRBV7-9 and TRBJ2-7; D is perhaps TRBD1 (6 bases). The sample was naive CD4+ T cells sorted from blood. Subset denoted: CD45RA+ positively selected. This TCR derives from a man in his thirties or forties in good health. The CDR3 DNA follows: TGTGCCAGCAGCGAGCTCGCAGGGGAGTACGAGCAGTACTTC. Translation: CASSELAGEYEQYF.